This T cell receptor beta chain was identified in a study of blood T cell repertoires in COVID-19. Measured with immunoSEQ multiplex PCR; TCRdb has only the in-frame clones, and not every one. In the table there are 200,000 to 250,000 clones, nearly 90% of which are singletons. This clone has only one observation. The CDR3 sequence is 14 residues long. Trimming took off 0 bases at V and 1 base at J, with 4 bases between the two ends. CDR1 SGHRS and CDR2 YFSETQ come from the germline V gene. This TCR came from a man aged 25-45 years who had recovered from COVID-19. The V gene is TRBV5-1, the J gene TRBJ2-2; D remains unclear. Sequencing used PBMCs or T cells enriched from blood (not recorded which). The CDR3 is CASSLVRNTGELFF. The CDR3 DNA sequence: TGCGCCAGCAGCTTGGTCAGGAACACCGGGGAGCTGTTTTTT.